These 2 T cell receptor beta chains were sequenced from one sample in a study of PD-1 blockade in classical Hodgkin lymphoma. Measured with immunoSEQ multiplex PCR; TCRdb has only the in-frame clones, and not every one. The table has 90,000 to 120,000 clones, roughly 87% seen once; the top ten hold 20%. All the patients suffered relapse after autologous stem cell transplantation, and brentuximab vedotin exposure differed. The sample here was peripheral blood mononuclear cells (PBMCs), taken before the second cycle of nivolumab. The receptors were gathered from a human donor with classical Hodgkin lymphoma.

The rearrangement joins TRBV23-1 to TRBJ1-2, with 7 bases lining up with TRBD1. TRBV23-1 is given ORF status, its function remaining uncertain. Trimming cost V 6 bases and J 6 bases; bases outside gene matches: 7. The CDR3 totals 13 residues. The CDR3 spells CASSPTGADGYTF. The CDR3 DNA follows: TGCGCCAGCAGCCCCACAGGGGCGGATGGCTACACCTTC.

The V and J genes are TRBV6-5 and TRBJ1-5; D not certain. The CDR3 contains 15 residues. The V end lost 2 bases, the J end lost 5 bases, and 13 bases lay between the germline ends. In germline, CDR1 is MNHEY, CDR2 SVGAGI. As DNA, the CDR3 is TGTGCCAGCAGTTACGCGTTTTCCGTGGATCAGCCCCAGCATTTT. It is translated as CASSYAFSVDQPQHF.